Presented here are 16 T cell receptor beta chains from one specimen sequenced in a study of cytomegalovirus exposure and HLA in healthy donors. Both 60 Vbeta primers and 13 Jbeta primers went into the PCR. The protocol was immunoSEQ multiplex PCR, while the TCRdb copy is restricted to in-frame clones and leaves out a portion. The top ten hold about a tenth of the sample, which has 150,000 to 200,000 clones, around four fifths seen once. Material: PBMCs. All receptors derive from a man aged 18 to 29 in good health and CMV-seropositive.

This rearrangement joins TRBV29-1 to TRBJ1-1; 7 positions agree with TRBD1. This CDR3 has 14 amino acids. The germline V gene encodes CDR1 SQVTM and CDR2 ANQGSEA. The J segment lost 0 bases and the V segment lost 6 bases, leaving 7 bases of the junction unmatched. CDR3 nucleotides: TGCAGCGTCCCAAGACAGGGATTGAACACTGAAGCTTTCTTT. Amino acids: CSVPRQGLNTEAFF.

For this clone: The sample holds other DNA sequences that translate to the same CDR3. This chain uses TRBV9 with TRBJ2-7; D might be TRBD2 (6 bases). Germline assignment: CDR1 SGDLS and CDR2 YYNGEE. Trimming pared 0 bases from V and 2 bases from J, leaving 9 bases between. The CDR3 covers 14 residues. CDR3 DNA: TGTGCCAGCAGCGTAGGTGGGGGGACCTACGAGCAGTACTTC. Translating gives CASSVGGGTYEQYF.

The rearrangement joins TRBV29-1 to TRBJ2-1; TRBD2 matches at 16 bases. V was clipped by 7 bases and J by 2 bases; unmatched bases: 8. CDR3 length: 17 amino acids. Per germline, CDR1 SQVTM and CDR2 ANQGSEA. The CDR3 reads CSAGHGTSGRAYNEQFF. The CDR3 nucleotides read TGCAGCGCCGGGCATGGGACTAGCGGGAGGGCCTACAATGAGCAGTTCTTC.

The chain links TRBV19 to TRBJ1-1; the D is unclear. The CDR3 runs to 15 residues. Between the trimmed V and J ends, which lost 4 bases and 0 bases, there was a span of 12 bases. Germline CDR1 LNHDA, CDR2 SQIVND (reference sequence). The CDR3 DNA reads TGTGCCAGTAGTAATCGGGGTGCCATGAACACTGAAGCTTTCTTT. The encoded protein is CASSNRGAMNTEAFF.

This rearrangement joins TRBV10-2 to TRBJ2-1; 8 bases align to TRBD2. The ends lost 2 bases at V and 6 bases at J; junction bases unmatched: 12. Germline assignment: CDR1 WSHSY and CDR2 SAAADI. CDR3 length: 17 residues. CDR3 nucleotide sequence: TGCGCCAGCAGTGAGAGGTCCGCTAGCGGGCCCTTCAATGAGCAGTTCTTC. It translates to CASSERSASGPFNEQFF.

Here the CDR3 DNA reads TGTGCCAGCAGTGATCAGGTGAAAGCAGATACGCAGTATTTT. Protein product: CASSDQVKADTQYF. This sequence joins TRBV27 and TRBJ2-3; D unclear. CDR3 length: 14 residues. CDR1 and CDR2 from the germline V gene are MNHEY and SMNVEV (reference sequence). Trimming cost V 5 bases and J 4 bases, with 13 bases left between them.

The chain is built from TRBV19 and TRBJ2-1; D perhaps matches TRBD2 (6 bases). In germline, CDR1 is LNHDA, CDR2 SQIVND (reference sequence). V gave up 4 bases and J gave up 4 bases, with 14 bases separating them. The CDR3 is 15 residues long. The CDR3 coding sequence is TGTGCCAGTAGTACCCCTGGGGGAGGTTACAATGAGCAGTTCTTC. Residues: CASSTPGGGYNEQFF.

The CDR3, as DNA: TGTGCCAGCAGCCAAGAACACGGCAGGAGCACAGATACGCAGTATTTT. Encoded protein: CASSQEHGRSTDTQYF. This rearrangement joins TRBV4-2 to TRBJ2-3; D unresolved. V was clipped by 0 bases and J by 0 bases, with 10 bases between them. CDR1 is LGHNA and CDR2 is YNFKEQ in the germline V gene. The CDR3 is 16 amino acids.

This clone was detected only once. It is likely a read error, because the conserved phenylalanine at the end of the CDR3 is missing. This chain links TRBV2 with TRBJ1-6; 8 positions match TRBD1. The CDR3 sequence is 16 residues long. After removal of 4 bases from V and 6 bases from J, the junction contained 8 bases not matched to a gene. Germline V gives CDR1 SNHLY, CDR2 FYNNEI. As DNA, the CDR3 is TGTGCCAGCAGTGCACAGGGGGAGGGTTTTAATTCACCCCTCCACCTT. Protein: CASSAQGEGFNSPLHL.

This chain connects TRBV6-5 to TRBJ1-2; tentatively, D is TRBD1 (6 bases). Germline V gives CDR1 MNHEY, CDR2 SVGAGI. CDR3 length: 15 amino acids. Trimming stripped 5 bases from V and 7 bases from J, with 20 bases between. CDR3 loop: CASSPTGYRSRGYTF. The CDR3 DNA follows: TGTGCCAGCAGTCCTACAGGGTATCGTTCTCGTGGCTACACCTTC.

The CDR3 DNA sequence: TGTGCCAGCATGCCGAGCCAAGAGACCCAGTACTTC. Translating gives CASMPSQETQYF. This rearrangement joins TRBV6-1 to TRBJ2-5; D unclear. Germline CDR1 MNHNS, CDR2 SASEGT. Trimming shortened V by 7 bases and J by 1 base, and 7 bases separated the two germline ends. This CDR3 is 12 amino acids long.

The chain uses TRBV5-1 and TRBJ2-2; TRBD1 aligns across 8 bases. V shed 3 bases and J 1 base; nucleotides not matched to a gene: 5. The CDR3 is 16 amino acids. Per germline, CDR1 SGHRS and CDR2 YFSETQ. CDR3 in amino acids: CASSSSGQGNTGELFF. The DNA for the CDR3 is TGCGCCAGCAGCTCCTCTGGACAGGGGAACACCGGGGAGCTGTTTTTT.

On this clone: Other nucleotide sequences in the sample specify the same CDR3. CDR3 protein: CASRRGQGGNEQFF. CDR3 sequence (DNA): TGTGCCAGCAGACGGGGGCAGGGGGGCAATGAGCAGTTCTTC. This chain uses TRBV7-9 with TRBJ2-1; D might be TRBD1 (7 bases). CDR3 length: 14 residues. Germline loops: CDR1 SEHNR, CDR2 FQNEAQ (reference sequence). The germline V and J ends were trimmed by 6 bases and 6 bases, with 15 bases remaining between them.

The chain joins TRBV6-6 to TRBJ2-7, with 12 bases that match TRBD2. Germline trimming cut 5 bases from V and 6 bases from J; bases unmatched to any gene: 5. The CDR3 has 14 residues. CDR1 is MNHNY, CDR2 SVGAGI, per germline (reference sequence). The CDR3 loop reads CASSTTSGSSEQYF. The CDR3 DNA reads as TGTGCCAGCAGTACGACTAGCGGGAGCAGCGAGCAGTACTTC.

This chain uses TRBV2 with TRBJ2-2; the D gene is possibly TRBD1 (5 bases). Trimming removed 8 bases at V and 4 bases at J, with 14 bases between. Germline CDR1 reads SNHLY; CDR2 reads FYNNEI. The CDR3 extends over 14 amino acids. Here the CDR3 DNA reads TGTGCCAGCGGAACCGCAGGGTTCACCGGGGAGCTGTTTTTT. Protein product: CASGTAGFTGELFF.

CDR3 DNA sequence: TGTGCCAGCAGTAAACTCTACAGGGACGGCTACACCTTC. This encodes CASSKLYRDGYTF. The V gene is TRBV6-5, the J gene TRBJ1-2, with D perhaps matching TRBD1 (6 bases). From germline, CDR1 is MNHEY and CDR2 SVGAGI. V was shortened by 5 bases and J by 8 bases, with 15 bases between the two germline ends. This CDR3 spans 13 amino acids.